These T cell receptor beta chains were read from a single sample in a study of OX40 agonist ivuxolimab in advanced cancers. Clones were sequenced by immunoSEQ multiplex PCR, and TCRdb holds only the in-frame ones, with some missing. The data show about 83,000 clones, roughly 93% seen once. This specimen consisted of CD4+ or CD8+ T cells sorted from blood, obtained in a trial of the OX40 agonist ivuxolimab. Receptor source: an adult with an advanced solid tumor such as melanoma, head and neck, liver or kidney cancer. CDR3s include the opening cysteine and the closing phenylalanine or tryptophan. A D gene is named only where the DNA matches it firmly. A row's size may be missing; if present it is once, few, many or a size class.

J gene | V gene | clone size | D gene | CDR3 DNA | CDR3 protein
TRBJ1-1 | TRBV18 | NA | TRBD1 | TGTGCCAGCTCACCACCCACAGGGGGCGGGAGCACTGAAGCTTTCTTT | CASSPPTGGGSTEAFF
TRBJ2-3 | TRBV5-1 | NA | NA | TGCGCCAGCAAGTTGTCAGATACGCAGTATTTT | CASKLSDTQYF
TRBJ1-5 | TRBV7-6 | NA | TRBD1 | TGTGCCAGCAGCTTGGGGACAGGTGAGGGACAGCCCCAGCATTTT | CASSLGTGEGQPQHF
TRBJ1-4 | TRBV19 | NA | NA | TGTGCCAGTTCGGGAGGGTTTACTAATGAAAAACTGTTTTTT | CASSGGFTNEKLFF
TRBJ2-6 | TRBV27 | NA | TRBD1 | TGTGCCAGCAGCCCTTCAGGGGGAGAATACGTCCTGACTTTC | CASSPSGGEYVLTF
TRBJ2-7 | TRBV19 | NA | NA | TGTGCCAGTAGTGAAACCGTAGGGGGCTCCTACGAGCAGTACTTC | CASSETVGGSYEQYF
TRBJ1-1 | TRBV5-1 | NA | NA | TGCGCCAGCCTGGGACCTCGCGGGGGTTCTGAAGCTTTCTTT | CASLGPRGGSEAFF
TRBJ1-3 | TRBV19 | NA | NA | TGTGCCAGTGGAAGGGCAGGGGACCACTCTGGAAACACCATATATTTT | CASGRAGDHSGNTIYF
TRBJ2-1 | TRBV19 | NA | NA | TGTGCCAGTAGTATCGCTCCCGGTGAGCAGTTCTTC | CASSIAPGEQFF
TRBJ2-5 | TRBV11-2 | NA | NA | TGTGCCAGCAGCTTAGATACTACCGAGACCCAGTACTTC | CASSLDTTETQYF
TRBJ2-2 | TRBV7-2 | NA | TRBD1 | TGTGCCAGCAGCAAGACAGGGCTGGACACCGGGGAGCTGTTTTTT | CASSKTGLDTGELFF
TRBJ2-7 | TRBV5-5 | NA | TRBD1 | TGTGCCAGCAGCTTAATACTCCGGGACAGCTCCTACGAGCAGTACTTC | CASSLILRDSSYEQYF
TRBJ2-4 | TRBV6-5 | NA | TRBD1 | TGTGCCAGCAGCCCACCGGGACAGATCAACATTCAGTACTTC | CASSPPGQINIQYF
TRBJ1-2 | TRBV5-1 | NA | NA | TGCGCCAGCAGCGTTGACCGAGCTAACTATGGCTACACCTTC | CASSVDRANYGYTF
TRBJ2-7 | TRBV10-3 | NA | TRBD2 | TGTGCCATCAGTGCTAGCGGGAGCTCCTACGAGCAGTACTTC | CAISASGSSYEQYF
TRBJ2-1 | TRBV11-2 | NA | NA | TGTGCCAGCAGCGATCAGGGGTTTGAGCAGTTCTTC | CASSDQGFEQFF
TRBJ2-7 | TRBV6-1 | NA | TRBD1 | TGTGCCAGCAGTGACCCTACGGACAGGAACACCTACGAGCAGTACTTC | CASSDPTDRNTYEQYF
TRBJ2-1 | TRBV11-2 | NA | TRBD1 | TGTGCCAGCAGCTTAGAAGACAGGGTATGGGGCTCCTACAATGAGCAGTTCTTC | CASSLEDRVWGSYNEQFF
TRBJ2-7 | TRBV4-2 | few | NA | TGTGCCAGCAGCCAAGTTTCGTACGAGCAGTACTTC | CASSQVSYEQYF
TRBJ1-2 | TRBV6-1 | NA | NA | TGTGCCAGCAGCCCAGACGGGAGGGGCTATGGCTACACCTTC | CASSPDGRGYGYTF
TRBJ2-7 | TRBV7-2 | once | TRBD1 | TGTGCCAGCAGCCCGGGACAGGGAACCTACGAGCAGTACTTC | CASSPGQGTYEQYF
TRBJ1-1 | TRBV27 | NA | NA | TGTGCCAGCAGTTGGCAGGGTGGAAACACTGAAGCTTTCTTT | CASSWQGGNTEAFF
TRBJ1-3 | TRBV9 | NA | NA | TGTGCCAGCAGCGCGAGACTGTTACAGGGTGCCTCTGGAAACACCATATATTTT | CASSARLLQGASGNTIYF
TRBJ2-5 | TRBV21-1 | NA | NA | TGTGCCAGCAGCAACCACGGACTAGCGGATCTCCAAGAGACCCAGTACTTC | CASSNHGLADLQETQYF
TRBJ1-3 | TRBV5-5 | NA | NA | TGTGCCAGCAGCGACCAGGGTTCTGGAAACACCATATATTTT | CASSDQGSGNTIYF
TRBJ2-3 | TRBV7-8 | NA | TRBD2 | TGTGCCAGCAGCTTAGGACTAGCGGGAGATACGCAGTATTTT | CASSLGLAGDTQYF
TRBJ1-4 | TRBV4-1 | NA | NA | TGCGCCAGCAGCCATGAGGCCGGGGGGAGAAAACTGTTTTTT | CASSHEAGGRKLFF
TRBJ2-6 | TRBV27 | NA | NA | TGTGCCAGCAGTTCCACAGCCCGCGGCTCTGGGGCCAACGTCCTGACTTTC | CASSSTARGSGANVLTF
TRBJ1-2 | TRBV28 | NA | NA | TGTGCCAGCAGCCCAGGGGCCTATGGCTACACCTTC | CASSPGAYGYTF
TRBJ2-5 | TRBV5-6 | NA | TRBD2 | TGTGCCAGCAGCCCACTGCGCGGGGGAGAGACCCAGTACTTC | CASSPLRGGETQYF
TRBJ1-2 | TRBV19 | NA | TRBD1 | TGTGCCAGTAAAGATGACAGGGGGCACGGTGGCTACACCTTC | CASKDDRGHGGYTF
TRBJ1-5 | TRBV28 | NA | TRBD1 | TGTGCCAGCAGCCCCGGGACAGGGGATCAGCCCCAGCATTTT | CASSPGTGDQPQHF
TRBJ2-5 | TRBV18 | NA | NA | TGTGCCAGCTCACCACCGGCCCAAGAGACCCAGTACTTC | CASSPPAQETQYF
TRBJ2-1 | TRBV5-1 | NA | TRBD1 | TGCGCCAGCAGCTTAACCGGGACAGGGGTGGAAAATGAGCAGTTCTTC | CASSLTGTGVENEQFF
TRBJ2-7 | TRBV13 | NA | NA | TGTGCCAGCAGCTTAGATCGTGTTGCCTACGAGCAGTACTTC | CASSLDRVAYEQYF
TRBJ1-1 | TRBV28 | NA | TRBD1 | TGTGCCACCAGACAGGGAGCGGGGTTCTACACTGAAGCTTTCTTT | CATRQGAGFYTEAFF
TRBJ1-2 | TRBV6-5 | few | TRBD1 | TGTGCCAGCAGTACCGGACAGGGTGGCTACACCTTC | CASSTGQGGYTF